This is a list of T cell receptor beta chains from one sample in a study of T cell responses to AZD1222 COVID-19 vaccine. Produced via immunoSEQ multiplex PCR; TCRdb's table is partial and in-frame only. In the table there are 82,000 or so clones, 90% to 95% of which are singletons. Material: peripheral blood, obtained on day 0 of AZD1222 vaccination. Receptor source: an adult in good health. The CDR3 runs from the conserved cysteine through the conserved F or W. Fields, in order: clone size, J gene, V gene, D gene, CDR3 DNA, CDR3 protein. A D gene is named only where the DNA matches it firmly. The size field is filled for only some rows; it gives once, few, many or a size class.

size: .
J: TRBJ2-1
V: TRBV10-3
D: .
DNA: TGTGCCATCAGTGATGGGAGCAATGAGCAGTTCTTC
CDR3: CAISDGSNEQFF

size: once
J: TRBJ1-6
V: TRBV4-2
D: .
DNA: TGTGCCAGCAGCCACCTCCCCAGACAGTATAATTCACCCCTCCACTTT
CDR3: CASSHLPRQYNSPLHF

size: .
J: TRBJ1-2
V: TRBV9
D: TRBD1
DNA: TGTGCCAGCAGGGGACAGATGAACTATGGCTACACCTTC
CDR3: CASRGQMNYGYTF

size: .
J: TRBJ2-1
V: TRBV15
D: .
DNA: TGTGCCACCAGCACAGCCTCGGGACGCTTCTACAATGAGCAGTTCTTC
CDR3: CATSTASGRFYNEQFF

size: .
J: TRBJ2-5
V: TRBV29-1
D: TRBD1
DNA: TGCAGCGTTGAAGACCCGAAGAAGGGGAGGACAGGGGTCCAAGAGACCCAGTACTTC
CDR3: CSVEDPKKGRTGVQETQYF

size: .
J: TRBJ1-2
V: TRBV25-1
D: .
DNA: TGTGCCAGCAGTGAATCTGCGGGTTCAGGTGACTATGGCTACACCTTC
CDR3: CASSESAGSGDYGYTF

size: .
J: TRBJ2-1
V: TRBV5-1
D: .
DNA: TGCGCCAGCAGCTTGGCGTCGCAGGGACCGAAATACAATGAGCAGTTCTTC
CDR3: CASSLASQGPKYNEQFF

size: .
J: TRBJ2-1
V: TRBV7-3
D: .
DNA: TGTGCCAGCAGCTTAGGTACAGGGAATGAGCAGTTCTTC
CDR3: CASSLGTGNEQFF

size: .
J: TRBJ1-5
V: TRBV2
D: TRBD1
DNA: TGTGCCAGCCTCCCAGGGCGGACAGGGGCTTATCAGCCCCAGCATTTT
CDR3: CASLPGRTGAYQPQHF

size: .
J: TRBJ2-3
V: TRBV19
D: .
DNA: TGTGCCAGTAGTATATACGACACTAGCACAGATACGCAGTATTTT
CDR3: CASSIYDTSTDTQYF